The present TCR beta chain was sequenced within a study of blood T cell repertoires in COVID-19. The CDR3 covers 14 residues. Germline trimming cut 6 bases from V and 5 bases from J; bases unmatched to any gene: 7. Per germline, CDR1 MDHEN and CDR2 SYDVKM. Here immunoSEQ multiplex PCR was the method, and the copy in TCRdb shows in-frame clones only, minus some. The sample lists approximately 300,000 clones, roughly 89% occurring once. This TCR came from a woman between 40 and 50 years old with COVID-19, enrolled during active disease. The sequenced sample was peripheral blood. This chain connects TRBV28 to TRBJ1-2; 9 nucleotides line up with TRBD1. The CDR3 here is CASRTDRGTYGYTF. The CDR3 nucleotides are TGTGCCAGCAGGACTGACAGGGGGACTTATGGCTACACCTTC.